This T cell receptor beta chain was sequenced during a study of T-cell memory formation after mild COVID-19. Study summary: TCR clusters were mostly donor specific. Study-wide findings and caveats: Pre-infection memory harbored some responding clones, suggesting cross-reactive memory joined. The SARS-CoV-2 specificity of second-wave clones reaching peak at day 37 remained unverified.

Notes on this clonotype: Its antigen is not identified.

The CDR3 runs 17 residues. Losses at the gene ends were 5 bases for V and 1 base for J; bases not matched to a gene: 11. UMIs and sample barcodes were carried by the TCR alpha and TCR beta cDNA libraries that 5'RACE produced using constant-segment primers. TCRdb reprocessed the 5' RACE reads with MiXCR, giving one entry per CDR3 protein. The sample yields some 190,000 distinct CDR3 sequences, 18% seen once. The TCR was taken from an adult woman who had mild COVID-19 (a few samples of this study predate the infection). Cell type and time point are not known. The sample consisted of PBMCs or a T cell subset sorted from them (not recorded which). The chain carries TRBV12-3 or TRBV12-4 and TRBJ2-3; TRBD2 matches at 8 bases. The CDR3 spells CASSPLPGGPGTDTQYF. CDR3 DNA: TGTGCCAGCAGTCCCCTTCCGGGGGGGCCTGGCACAGATACGCAGTATTTT.